This T cell receptor beta chain emerged from a study of blood T cells in healthy people across ages. Study findings and constraints: Correlation between TCR beta diversity and naive T cell percentage was strong. Researchers said unsorted PBMCs prevented a conclusive naive versus antigen-experienced comparison.

The CDR3 has 22 residues. Germline CDR1 reads MNHNS; CDR2 reads SASEGT. V was cut by 0 bases and J by 0 bases, with 24 bases left in between. Sample-barcoded 5' priming and a J-beta primer mix drove a second PCR of 7 to 11 cycles. Template switching added a 12-random-nucleotide identifier to every cDNA molecule. TCRdb redid the calling of the 5' RACE reads with MiXCR, one entry per CDR3 protein. The sample lists about 1.4 million distinct CDR3 sequences, approximately 63% occurring once. Drawing of peripheral blood yielded ten milliliters from each donor. Comment on this clonotype: Its specificity is unknown.

The chain recombines TRBV6-1 with TRBJ2-6; D is perhaps TRBD1 (5 bases). Sequenced: blood. The clonotype originates from a man in his late teens or twenties in good health. The CDR3, as DNA: TGTGCCAGCAGTGAAGCGCTGGAAATACTGAGACAGCGCTCCTCTGGGGCCAACGTCCTGACTTTC. It translates to CASSEALEILRQRSSGANVLTF.